This T cell receptor (beta chain) was recorded in a study of OX40 agonist ivuxolimab in advanced cancers. Background on the study: Hepatocellular carcinoma, melanoma, renal cell or head and neck cancer occurred in dose-escalation patients. Patients achieving partial responses numbered three: one hepatocellular carcinoma case and two cutaneous melanoma cases. The study, taken as a whole, reports: Low clonal expansion, among the lowest seen, marked partial responders at 0.1-3.0 mg/kg.

Libraries were prepared by immunoSEQ multiplex PCR; TCRdb keeps only in-frame clonotypes and omits some of them. Seen here are approximately 69,000 clones, approximately 93% observed once, and the top ten hold about 0.3%. V was shortened by 2 bases and J by 4 bases, with 14 bases between the two germline ends. Germline-derived CDR1 and CDR2 are MDHEN and SYDVKM. The length of the CDR3 is 15 residues. Worth noting for this clone: Its antigen is not known.

Source: CD4+ or CD8+ T cells sorted from blood, taken in a trial of the OX40 agonist ivuxolimab. The receptor's source is an adult with an advanced solid tumor such as melanoma, head and neck, liver or kidney cancer. V is TRBV28 and J is TRBJ1-2; D perhaps matches TRBD1 (5 bases). The CDR3 reads CASSLRRIRGYGYTF. The DNA for the CDR3 is TGTGCCAGCAGTTTACGGCGGATTAGGGGCTATGGCTACACCTTC.